The T cell receptor beta chain described here comes from a study of Ad26.COV2.S vaccination and SARS-CoV-2 variants. As to treatment: about 20 received Ad26.COV2.S at low or high dose, single or two shots; about five received placebo; per-sample allocation not given. Collection of the samples took place on day 63 after the first injection of vaccine or placebo. The table came from immunoSEQ multiplex PCR; TCRdb's copy has only in-frame clones and leaves some out. Among about 420,000 clones listed, 70% to 90% were seen once. With 11 bases removed from V and 6 bases from J, the gap between germline ends came to 14 bases. Germline V lookup: CDR1 WNHNN, CDR2 SYGVQD (reference sequence). The CDR3 length is 13 residues.

Sequencing was performed on peripheral blood, taken in a trial of Ad26.COV2.S vaccine versus placebo. The V gene is TRBV10-1, the J gene TRBJ1-6; D is possibly TRBD1 (5 bases). This clonotype originated in a person between 18 and 60 years old who received the Ad26.COV2.S COVID-19 vaccine or a placebo. CDR3 nucleotides: TGCGCCGGAGGGACGGGGAGTAATTCACCCCTCCACTTT. This gives the protein CAGGTGSNSPLHF.